This T cell receptor beta chain is from a study of CD8+CD57+ T cells in acquired aplastic anemia. Sequencing was done on patients that had shown CD8+CD57+ cell expansion by flow cytometry. Researchers used genomic DNA as the template to profile TCR beta VDJ and CDR3. A single record per CDR3 protein comes from TCRdb applying MiXCR to the reads. Here the sample spans roughly 250,000 distinct CDR3 sequences, roughly 82% being singletons. The sample was sorted CD4+, CD8+, or CD8+CD57+ T cells (not recorded which) from PBMCs. This TCR was sampled from a human donor with aplastic anemia.

CDR3: CASSDRGIRTALSYEQYV. The CDR3 DNA sequence: TGTGCCAGCAGTGATCGGGGGATCCGGACAGCCCTTTCCTACGAGCAGTACGTC. This sequence joins TRBV2 and TRBJ2-7, with D perhaps being TRBD1 or TRBD2 (6 bases each). V dropped 3 bases and J dropped 1 base, with 22 bases sitting between them. Germline CDR1 is SNHLY and CDR2 is FYNNEI. The CDR3 covers 18 residues.